These T cell receptor beta chains were read from a single sample in a study of graft-versus-host responses after intestinal transplantation. The method was immunoSEQ multiplex PCR; TCRdb's version includes in-frame clones alone and lacks a portion of them. The sample holds some 140,000 clones, 90% to 95% seen once. Their antigens remain unidentified. Sequencing used unstimulated CD4+ T cells sorted from spleen or lymph node cells, obtained before intestinal transplant. These TCRs come from a human donor who received an intestinal transplant. CDR3s include the opening cysteine and the closing phenylalanine or tryptophan. A D gene is named only where the DNA matches it firmly. Rows give clone size only sometimes, using once, few, many, or a class for an expanded clone.

d_call	j_call	v_call	clone_size	cdr3_aa	cdr3_nt
NA	TRBJ2-2	TRBV11-3	NA	CASSLTSSATGELFF	TGTGCCAGCAGCTTAACTAGTAGTGCCACCGGGGAGCTGTTTTTT
NA	TRBJ1-5	TRBV10-3	NA	CAIGSDRNQPQHF	TGTGCCATCGGTTCCGACAGAAATCAGCCCCAGCATTTT
TRBD1	TRBJ1-1	TRBV14	NA	CASSQELTGMNTEAFF	TGTGCCAGCAGCCAAGAACTGACAGGGATGAACACTGAAGCTTTCTTT
TRBD1	TRBJ2-7	TRBV5-1	NA	CASSPISGTAYEQYF	TGCGCCAGCAGCCCAATCTCCGGGACAGCCTACGAGCAGTACTTC
TRBD2	TRBJ2-5	TRBV5-4	NA	CASSSTSAGETQYF	TGTGCCAGCAGCTCGACTAGCGCGGGAGAGACCCAGTACTTC
TRBD2	TRBJ2-7	TRBV10-3	NA	CAISEPGLAGNYEQYF	TGTGCCATCAGTGAGCCAGGACTAGCGGGGAACTACGAGCAGTACTTC
NA	TRBJ2-5	TRBV15	once	CATSRDAGPSGETQYF	TGTGCCACCAGCAGAGATGCGGGGCCATCTGGTGAGACCCAGTACTTC
NA	TRBJ1-1	TRBV30	NA	CAWSRQVNTEAFF	TGTGCCTGGAGCCGCCAGGTGAACACTGAAGCTTTCTTT
NA	TRBJ1-2	TRBV2	NA	CASSEQDRNYGYTF	TGTGCCAGCAGTGAACAAGACAGAAACTATGGCTACACCTTC
NA	TRBJ1-6	TRBV5-1	once	CASSGETGGDSPLHF	TGCGCCAGCAGCGGGGAGACAGGAGGTGATTCACCCCTCCACTTT
NA	TRBJ2-7	TRBV18	NA	CASSPGIPWEQYF	TGTGCCAGCTCACCGGGGATCCCTTGGGAGCAGTACTTC
NA	TRBJ2-5	TRBV2	few	CASSAQGGSFSETQYF	TGTGCCAGCAGTGCCCAGGGGGGGAGCTTTTCGGAGACCCAGTACTTC
NA	TRBJ1-5	TRBV11-2	NA	CASSFWGGQPQHF	TGTGCCAGCAGCTTTTGGGGAGGTCAGCCCCAGCATTTT
NA	TRBJ2-1	TRBV25-1	NA	CASSESPGRSGAYNEQFF	TGTGCCAGCAGTGAATCCCCCGGCAGGTCGGGGGCCTACAATGAGCAGTTCTTC
TRBD1	TRBJ2-7	TRBV4-2	NA	CASSPQDRGYEQYF	TGTGCCAGCAGCCCTCAGGACAGGGGATACGAGCAGTACTTC
NA	TRBJ1-1	TRBV7-2	NA	CASSPGQANTEAFF	TGTGCCAGCAGCCCGGGACAAGCGAACACTGAAGCTTTCTTT
TRBD2	TRBJ2-7	TRBV6-5	NA	CASSYSRAGGSYEQYF	TGTGCCAGCAGTTACTCCCGAGCGGGGGGCTCCTACGAGCAGTACTTC
NA	TRBJ1-2	TRBV7-8	NA	CASSPTGVYGYTF	TGTGCCAGCAGCCCGACCGGTGTCTATGGCTACACCTTC
NA	TRBJ1-1	TRBV5-4	NA	CASTWDGAEAFF	TGTGCCAGCACCTGGGACGGGGCTGAAGCTTTCTTT
NA	TRBJ1-1	TRBV4-1	NA	CASSQVDTGPRGNTEAFF	TGCGCCAGCAGCCAAGTTGACACAGGCCCCCGTGGGAACACTGAAGCTTTCTTT
NA	TRBJ1-5	TRBV19	NA	CASSMGGSFNQPQHF	TGTGCCAGTAGTATGGGGGGGTCCTTCAATCAGCCCCAGCATTTT
NA	TRBJ1-2	TRBV5-1	NA	CASTLTPNYGYTF	TGCGCCAGCACCTTAACTCCTAACTATGGCTACACCTTC
NA	TRBJ1-1	TRBV10-3	NA	CAIRENTEAFF	TGTGCCATCCGGGAGAACACTGAAGCTTTCTTT
NA	TRBJ2-1	TRBV18	NA	CASSPYRRASSYNEQFF	TGTGCCAGCTCACCATATCGACGCGCCAGCTCCTACAATGAGCAGTTCTTC
TRBD1	TRBJ1-6	TRBV7-3	NA	CASSQEGQGYDSPLHF	TGCGCCAGCAGCCAAGAGGGACAGGGATATGATTCACCCCTCCACTTT
NA	TRBJ1-2	TRBV19	NA	CASAPRWRLNYGYIF	TGTGCCAGTGCTCCCCGGTGGCGGCTAAACTATGGCTACATCTTC
NA	TRBJ1-4	TRBV15	NA	CATSRGQGATNEKLFF	TGTGCCACCAGCAGAGGTCAGGGAGCAACTAATGAAAAACTGTTTTTT
NA	TRBJ1-2	TRBV6-1	NA	CASSEALHLYGYTF	TGTGCCAGCAGTGAAGCGCTTCACCTATATGGCTACACCTTC
NA	TRBJ1-2	TRBV9	NA	CASSVGGGYGYTF	TGTGCCAGCAGCGTAGGGGGTGGCTATGGCTACACCTTC
TRBD2	TRBJ2-1	TRBV29-1	NA	CSVELRLAGGRNEQFF	TGCAGCGTTGAACTCAGGCTAGCGGGGGGCCGTAATGAGCAGTTCTTC
TRBD2	TRBJ2-3	TRBV2	once	CASNRPLAGGTDTQYF	TGTGCCAGCAACCGACCACTAGCGGGGGGCACAGATACGCAGTATTTT
NA	TRBJ2-5	TRBV5-8	NA	CASSVERRATQYF	TGTGCCAGCAGCGTGGAGAGGCGGGCCACCCAGTACTTC
NA	TRBJ2-2	TRBV4-2	NA	CASSPALANTGELFF	TGTGCCAGCAGCCCGGCGCTAGCGAACACCGGGGAGCTGTTTTTT
TRBD1	TRBJ1-2	TRBV27	NA	CASSRGTGGSTNYGYTF	TGTGCCAGCAGCCGGGGGACAGGGGGGTCCACTAACTATGGCTACACCTTC
TRBD1	TRBJ1-2	TRBV19	NA	CASSIERTGVSIGYTF	TGTGCCAGTAGTATAGAAAGGACAGGGGTGAGCATTGGCTACACCTTC
TRBD1	TRBJ1-2	TRBV29-1	few	CSVDRGRDGYTF	TGCAGCGTGGACAGGGGGCGAGATGGCTACACCTTC
TRBD2	TRBJ2-5	TRBV5-1	NA	CASSSRIAGSGETQYF	TGCGCCAGCAGCTCAAGGATAGCGGGGTCGGGGGAGACCCAGTACTTC
NA	TRBJ2-1	TRBV18	NA	CASSHRDSSYNEQFF	TGTGCCAGCTCACACCGGGACTCCTCCTACAATGAGCAGTTCTTC
NA	TRBJ2-7	TRBV19	NA	CASSSRDWEQYF	TGTGCCAGTAGTTCTCGTGACTGGGAGCAGTACTTC
NA	TRBJ2-7	TRBV7-9	NA	CASSPRDIHEQYF	TGTGCCAGCAGCCCGAGGGACATCCACGAGCAGTACTTC
NA	TRBJ2-4	TRBV15	once	CATSRGGTMTKNIQYF	TGTGCCACCAGCAGAGGGGGAACGATGACCAAAAACATTCAGTACTTC
NA	TRBJ1-1	TRBV27	NA	CASSTKESGTPFEAFF	TGTGCCAGCAGTACAAAGGAATCCGGGACTCCTTTTGAAGCTTTCTTT
NA	TRBJ2-5	TRBV5-4	NA	CASSLGQGGETQYF	TGTGCCAGCAGCTTGGGGCAGGGGGGAGAGACCCAGTACTTC
TRBD1	TRBJ1-1	TRBV5-4	NA	CASSFFDRAYTEAFF	TGTGCCAGCAGCTTCTTCGACAGGGCGTACACTGAAGCTTTCTTT
NA	TRBJ2-6	TRBV4-2	once	CASSQEAASSSGANVLTF	TGTGCCAGCAGCCAAGAGGCGGCCTCAAGCTCTGGGGCCAACGTCCTGACTTTC
NA	TRBJ1-4	TRBV19	NA	CASSIATTTNEKLFF	TGTGCCAGTAGTATAGCGACTACAACTAATGAAAAACTGTTTTTT
NA	TRBJ2-7	TRBV7-7	NA	CASSPVGTEIMREQYF	TGTGCCAGCAGCCCCGTCGGGACCGAGATAATGAGGGAGCAGTACTTC
TRBD1	TRBJ2-7	TRBV30	NA	CAWSAAGTVSYEQYF	TGTGCCTGGAGTGCGGCCGGGACAGTCTCCTACGAGCAGTACTTC
NA	TRBJ1-2	TRBV6-1	NA	CASSDRDRQTNYGYTF	TGTGCCAGCAGTGATCGCGACAGGCAGACTAACTATGGCTACACCTTC
NA	TRBJ1-5	TRBV5-6	NA	CASSLTRGLNQPQHF	TGTGCCAGCAGCTTGACCAGGGGCCTTAATCAGCCCCAGCATTTT
NA	TRBJ2-2	TRBV6-1	NA	CASSDRGASGELFF	TGTGCCAGCAGTGATAGGGGGGCCTCCGGGGAGCTGTTTTTT
TRBD2	TRBJ2-3	TRBV6-1	NA	CASREWTSGGAGDTQYF	TGTGCCAGCAGAGAATGGACTAGCGGGGGGGCGGGGGATACGCAGTATTTT
TRBD1	TRBJ1-6	TRBV6-5	NA	CASSYGTENSPLHF	TGTGCCAGCAGTTACGGGACAGAAAATTCACCCCTCCACTTT
TRBD1	TRBJ1-2	TRBV10-3	NA	CAITNLGTGDRYGYTF	TGTGCCATCACCAACCTAGGGACAGGGGATCGGTATGGCTACACCTTC
NA	TRBJ1-6	TRBV15	NA	CATSPEGGRNSPLHF	TGTGCCACCAGCCCAGAGGGGGGGAGGAATTCACCCCTCCACTTT